The 8 T cell receptor beta chains below all came from one sample that was sequenced in a study of shared clonotypes between healthy human individuals. Profiled with immunoSEQ multiplex PCR; TCRdb holds only in-frame clones, not every one. The top ten hold 0.36% of the sample, which has about 2.4 million clones, roughly 93% seen once. The sequenced sample was naive CD4+ T cells from PBMCs. Subset: CD45RA+ positively selected. The receptors were sampled from a man younger than 30 in good health. Some clones in this sample may be carry-over from other donors' samples.

This chain links TRBV7-2 with TRBJ2-3; possible D gene TRBD2, 5 bases. CDR3 length equals 15 residues. Germline CDR1 and CDR2: SGHTA and FQGNSA. The ends were cut back, 3 bases at V and 4 bases at J, with 14 bases in the middle. CDR3: CASSFSRGGPDTQYF. CDR3 in DNA: TGTGCCAGCAGCTTCTCCCGGGGTGGGCCAGATACGCAGTATTTT.

V gene TRBV28 combines with J gene TRBJ2-2, with 7 bases lining up with TRBD2. With 6 bases clipped from V and 5 bases from J, the junction kept 15 bases outside the gene matches. CDR1 is MDHEN and CDR2 is SYDVKM in the germline V gene. The CDR3 is 17 residues long. This CDR3 is CASSPGVGRSGTGELFF. In DNA form, the CDR3 reads TGTGCCAGCAGCCCCGGGGTCGGGAGGTCCGGTACCGGGGAGCTGTTTTTT.

The V and J genes are TRBV5-1 and TRBJ1-1, with D possibly being TRBD1 (5 bases). This CDR3 has 16 amino acids. Germline V gene lookup returns CDR1 SGHRS and CDR2 YFSETQ. The germline V and J ends were trimmed by 0 bases and 0 bases, with 12 bases remaining between them. The CDR3 DNA reads TGCGCCAGCAGCTTGGCCTGGGGGAGAATGAACACTGAAGCTTTCTTT. This gives the protein CASSLAWGRMNTEAFF.

The chain combines TRBV7-8 with TRBJ2-1; no clear D. Germline V CDR1 and CDR2: SGHVS, FQNEAQ. The CDR3 spans 14 residues. V lost 5 bases and J 0 bases, leaving 8 bases between the germline ends. The CDR3 DNA sequence: TGTGCCAGCAGCCGCCAGTACTCCTACAATGAGCAGTTCTTC. This codes for CASSRQYSYNEQFF.

The genes are TRBV27 and TRBJ2-3; 8 nucleotides align to TRBD1. The CDR3 contains 14 residues. Losses at the gene ends were 7 bases for V and 2 bases for J; bases not matched to a gene: 5. Germline V gene data show CDR1 as MNHEY and CDR2 as SMNVEV (reference sequence). The CDR3 region is CASKGQGYTDTQYF. CDR3 bases: TGTGCCAGCAAAGGACAGGGATACACAGATACGCAGTATTTT.

The rearrangement links TRBV7-9 to TRBJ2-2, with D unresolved. Germline V gene lookup returns CDR1 SEHNR and CDR2 FQNEAQ (reference sequence). Trimming took off 5 bases at V and 4 bases at J, with 8 bases between the two ends. The length of the CDR3 is 13 residues. DNA for the CDR3: TGTGCCAGCAGCCCCCAGCCCACCGGGGAGCTGTTTTTT. Translating it yields CASSPQPTGELFF.

The chain joins TRBV12-5 to TRBJ2-2; TRBD1 might be the D (5 bases). Germline lookup yields CDR1 LGHNT and CDR2 FRNRAP. The V and J ends lost 0 bases and 5 bases respectively, with 19 bases between them. CDR3 length: 18 amino acids. CDR3 sequence reads: CASGLVLTEVLATGELFF. Written as DNA, the CDR3 is TGTGCTAGTGGTTTGGTACTGACAGAGGTTCTCGCAACCGGGGAGCTGTTTTTT.

The rearrangement uses TRBV28 and TRBJ2-2; D gene uncertain. Trimming took 3 bases from V and 5 from J, leaving 10 bases between them. This CDR3 spans 14 amino acids. The germline gives CDR1 MDHEN, CDR2 SYDVKM. The CDR3 reads CASSFVSDTGELFF. In DNA, the CDR3 is TGTGCCAGCAGTTTTGTATCGGATACCGGGGAGCTGTTTTTT. The full variable domain, rest sourced from reference TRBV28 and TRBJ2-2, is DVKVTQSSRYLVKRTGEKVFLECVQDMDHENMFWYRQDPGLGLRLIYFSYDVKMKEKGDIPEGYSVSREKKERFSLILESASTNQTSMYLCASSFVSDTGELFFGEGSRLTVL.